This TCR beta chain stems from a study of human T cells and chemical hapten exposure. Across the whole study: Small discrepancies in pooled library volume mainly accounted for the varying TCR yields per sample. Points from the study as a whole: TCRs exceeding a frequency of 1 in 1000 stayed unchanged under DPC sensitization.

Before extraction, the whole blood was not fractionated, and total RNA was taken from it. The germline V gene has CDR1 LNHNV and CDR2 YYDKDF (reference sequence). V lost 0 bases and J 5 bases, leaving 11 bases between the germline ends. The CDR3 spans 15 residues. TCRdb used MiXCR to reprocess the 5' RACE reads, holding one entry per CDR3 protein. The sample carries 150,000 or so distinct CDR3 sequences, around 4% recorded once. In its sample, this clonotype was seen many times. Its specificity is not known. The TCR sequence derives from a female donor in good health. V gene TRBV15 combines with J gene TRBJ2-1, with no clear D. The CDR3, as DNA: TGTGCCACCAGCAGAGATGTTGCAGTGAACAATGAGCAGTTCTTC. Amino acids: CATSRDVAVNNEQFF.